This T cell receptor (beta chain) comes out of a study of shared clonotypes between healthy human individuals. Whole-study results and caveats: The sole specimen, blood, was sampled, and tissue repertoires likely differ. Few donors restricted represented genetic and exposure-history diversity.

Study donors comprised healthy, HIV-negative adults devoid of recent acute infection or vaccination. In this sample, this clone turned up once. The antigen is undetermined. The germline CDR1 and CDR2 sequences are SGHRS and YFSETQ. V lost 4 bases to trimming and J lost 0 bases, with 17 bases between them. The CDR3 is 16 amino acids. Using immunoSEQ multiplex PCR, the repertoire was profiled, and TCRdb retains in-frame clones only, with some absent. The sample carries over 300,000 clones, roughly 91% recorded once. The chain employs TRBV5-1 and TRBJ2-7, with D perhaps matching TRBD1 (6 bases). Input material: memory CD8+ T cells sorted from blood. As for subset: CD45RO+ cells pooled with CCR7-negative TemRA cells. This TCR came from a man aged 18 to 35 in good health. CDR3 sequence: CASSLRTGLSSYEQYF. The CDR3, as DNA: TGCGCCAGCAGCCTTCGAACAGGGCTCAGCTCCTACGAGCAGTACTTC. The variable domain in full, completed from reference TRBV5-1 and TRBJ2-7, reads KAGVTQTPRYLIKTRGQQVTLSCSPISGHRSVSWYQQTPGQGLQFLFEYFSETQRNKGNFPGRFSGRQFSNSRSEMNVSTLELGDSALYLCASSLRTGLSSYEQYFGPGTRLTVT.